In its sample, the clone carrying this T cell receptor (beta chain) was seen a few times. Its antigen is as yet unknown. The time point is: week 47, end of study. One vaccine dose held 300 ug of mutant IDH1 20-mer peptide and came with topical imiquimod. Across weeks 1, 3, 5, 7, 11, 15, 19 and 23, patients received a vaccination each time, eight in all. Each of the donors came in with new WHO grade 3 or 4 astrocytomas that were IDH1-mutant and ATRX-lost. The CDR3 runs 13 residues. Germline values: CDR1 ENHRY, CDR2 SYGVKD. V shed 10 bases, J shed 3 bases, and the junction held 6 bases outside the gene matches. These data originate in a study of a mutant IDH1 vaccine in newly diagnosed glioma. In the study overall: Vaccination followed radiotherapy alone by 4-6 weeks, or accompanied temozolomide cycles.

Sequencing used immunoSEQ multiplex PCR; TCRdb keeps in-frame clones, though not all of them. The sample lists 45,000 to 65,000 clones, around 60% seen once, with about 5% in the top ten. Source: peripheral blood mononuclear cells (PBMCs), taken from a glioma patient whose treatment included an IDH1 peptide vaccine. J is TRBJ2-7 and V is TRBV10-3; 10 bases are a match to TRBD1. The clonotype comes from a man in his forties with glioma. Some clones in this sample may be carry-over from other donors' samples. Here the CDR3 reads CAKTGQGFYEQYF. The DNA for the CDR3 is TGTGCCAAGACGGGACAGGGGTTCTACGAGCAGTACTTC.